The sequence of this T cell receptor beta chain was determined in a study of monozygotic twins with cystic fibrosis. Overall study results and limits: Median Simpson clonality of 0.0095 suggested naive T cells predominated. Monozygotic CF twins shared more identical nucleotide clonotypes than unrelated patients. V usage most resembled the co-twin in 13 of 16 pairs. Shared CDR3 numbers were not associated with age, concordance or severity.

A single count supports this clone. Its specificity is not known. The assay was immunoSEQ multiplex PCR, and TCRdb's table has in-frame clones only and misses some. In the table there are 30,000 to 35,000 clones, roughly nine tenths of which are singletons. The CDR3 runs to 14 residues. Trimming shortened V by 4 bases and J by 1 base, and 10 bases separated the two germline ends. Germline CDR1 is SGHTA and CDR2 is FQGNSA. This receptor was obtained from a girl aged 2-10 years with cystic fibrosis. Sequenced material: blood. V and J are TRBV7-2 and TRBJ1-1, with D possibly TRBD1 on 5 matching bases. The CDR3: CASSSRGRNTEAFF. CDR3 DNA sequence: TGTGCCAGCAGCTCAAGGGGACGGAACACTGAAGCTTTCTTT.